This T cell receptor (beta chain) was profiled in a study of cytomegalovirus exposure and HLA in healthy donors. Points from the study as a whole: Some V segments could not be told apart, so they were left out, TRBV6-2 and TRBV6-3 among them. The likely explanation for a cluster of highly shared sequence variants was sequencing artifact.

This CDR3 spans 14 amino acids. CDR1 is LNHDA and CDR2 is SQIVND in the germline V gene (reference sequence). Trimming removed 0 bases from V and 6 bases from J, with 9 bases in between. On this clone itself: The antigen remains unidentified.

In the PCR, 60 Vbeta and 13 Jbeta primers were used. Clones were read by immunoSEQ multiplex PCR, and TCRdb kept only the in-frame ones, dropping some. In the table there are 130,000 or so clones, about four fifths of which are singletons. This receptor was obtained from a man aged 18 to 30 in good health and CMV-seropositive. The sequenced sample was PBMCs. This chain joins TRBV19 and TRBJ1-5, with D unresolved. The CDR3 nucleotides read TGTGCCAGTAGTATAGATTTTCGGGGTCAGCCCCAGCATTTT. Encoded protein: CASSIDFRGQPQHF.